This T cell receptor beta chain was captured by sequencing in a study of blood T cell repertoires in COVID-19. This clone appeared once. The CDR3 contains 14 residues. V lost 5 bases to trimming and J lost 4 bases, with 14 bases between them. Germline V gives CDR1 MNHEY, CDR2 SMNVEV (reference sequence). This table comes from immunoSEQ multiplex PCR, and its TCRdb copy is limited to in-frame clones, with some not included. The table includes hundreds of thousands of clones, about nine tenths detected once. What was sequenced was PBMCs or T cells enriched from blood (not recorded which). This clonotype was sampled from a woman aged 25 to 45 with acute COVID-19. This chain uses TRBV27 with TRBJ1-2; D gene uncertain. CDR3 sequence (DNA): TGTGCCAGCAGTCCCCCGGGTGCACCCTATGGCTACACCTTC. Protein: CASSPPGAPYGYTF.